The 6 T cell receptor beta chains below all came from one sample that was sequenced in a study of T-cell memory formation after mild COVID-19. TCRdb independently ran MiXCR on the 5' RACE reads; one entry per CDR3 protein. The top ten clones hold approximately 8.4% of a sample with 400,000 or so distinct CDR3 sequences, over 15% of them seen once. The material sequenced was PBMCs or a T cell subset sorted from them (not recorded which). The receptors originated from an adult woman who had mild COVID-19 (a few samples of this study predate the infection). Cell type and time point are not known.

The rearrangement uses TRBV29-1 and TRBJ1-1, with a tentative D call TRBD1 (5 bases). The germline V gene encodes CDR1 SQVTM and CDR2 ANQGSEA. V dropped 5 bases and J dropped 4 bases, with 17 bases sitting between them. CDR3 length equals 14 residues. CDR3 region: CSVRDGTSGTEAFF. In DNA, the CDR3 is TGCAGCGTTCGAGACGGGACGTCGGGCACTGAAGCTTTCTTT.

This clonotype was recorded a few times. The chain couples TRBV5-5 to TRBJ2-1; D is unclear. CDR1 and CDR2 from the germline V gene are SGHKS and YYEKEE (reference sequence). The V gene lost 4 bases and the J gene lost 11 bases, with 13 bases spanning the gap. This CDR3 is built from 12 residues. CDR3: CASSRAGGKQFF. Written as DNA, the CDR3 is TGTGCCAGCAGCCGGGCCGGTGGGAAGCAGTTCTTC.

This clonotype has ten or more counts. The V gene is TRBV18, the J gene TRBJ2-1, with TRBD2 matching over 7 bases. Germline CDR1 KGHSH, CDR2 LQKENI. With 6 bases clipped from V and 0 bases from J, the junction kept 5 bases outside the gene matches. This CDR3 region has 15 residues. The CDR3 protein is CASSFASGSYNEQFF. In nucleotides, the CDR3 is TGTGCCAGCTCTTTCGCTAGCGGCTCCTACAATGAGCAGTTCTTC.

The chain is built from TRBV27 and TRBJ1-5; 8 bases line up with TRBD1. CDR1 and CDR2 from the germline V gene are MNHEY and SMNVEV (reference sequence). V shed 6 bases, J shed 1 base, and the junction held 11 bases outside the gene matches. This CDR3 has 17 amino acids. CDR3 residues: CASSPQGALGSNQPQHF. CDR3 sequence (DNA): TGTGCCAGCAGCCCTCAGGGGGCTCTCGGGAGCAATCAGCCCCAGCATTTT.

The V call is TRBV19, the J call TRBJ1-3; D may be TRBD1 (5 bases). CDR1 is LNHDA, CDR2 SQIVND, per germline (reference sequence). The CDR3 consists of 14 residues. Trimming took 5 bases from V and 4 from J, leaving 12 bases between them. CDR3 coding DNA: TGTGCCAGTAGTGAAGGGGTCCCGGGAAACACCATATATTTT. It translates to CASSEGVPGNTIYF.

The sample holds a few counts of this clonotype. CDR3 bases: TGCAGTGTCAGGACTAGCGGGAGGATCTACAATGAGCAGTTCTTC. Amino acids: CSVRTSGRIYNEQFF. The genes are TRBV20-1 and TRBJ2-1, with 14 bases matching TRBD2. V gave up 7 bases and J gave up 3 bases; unmatched junction bases: 5. This CDR3 region has 15 residues. Germline CDR1 reads DFQATT; CDR2 reads SNEGSKA (reference sequence).